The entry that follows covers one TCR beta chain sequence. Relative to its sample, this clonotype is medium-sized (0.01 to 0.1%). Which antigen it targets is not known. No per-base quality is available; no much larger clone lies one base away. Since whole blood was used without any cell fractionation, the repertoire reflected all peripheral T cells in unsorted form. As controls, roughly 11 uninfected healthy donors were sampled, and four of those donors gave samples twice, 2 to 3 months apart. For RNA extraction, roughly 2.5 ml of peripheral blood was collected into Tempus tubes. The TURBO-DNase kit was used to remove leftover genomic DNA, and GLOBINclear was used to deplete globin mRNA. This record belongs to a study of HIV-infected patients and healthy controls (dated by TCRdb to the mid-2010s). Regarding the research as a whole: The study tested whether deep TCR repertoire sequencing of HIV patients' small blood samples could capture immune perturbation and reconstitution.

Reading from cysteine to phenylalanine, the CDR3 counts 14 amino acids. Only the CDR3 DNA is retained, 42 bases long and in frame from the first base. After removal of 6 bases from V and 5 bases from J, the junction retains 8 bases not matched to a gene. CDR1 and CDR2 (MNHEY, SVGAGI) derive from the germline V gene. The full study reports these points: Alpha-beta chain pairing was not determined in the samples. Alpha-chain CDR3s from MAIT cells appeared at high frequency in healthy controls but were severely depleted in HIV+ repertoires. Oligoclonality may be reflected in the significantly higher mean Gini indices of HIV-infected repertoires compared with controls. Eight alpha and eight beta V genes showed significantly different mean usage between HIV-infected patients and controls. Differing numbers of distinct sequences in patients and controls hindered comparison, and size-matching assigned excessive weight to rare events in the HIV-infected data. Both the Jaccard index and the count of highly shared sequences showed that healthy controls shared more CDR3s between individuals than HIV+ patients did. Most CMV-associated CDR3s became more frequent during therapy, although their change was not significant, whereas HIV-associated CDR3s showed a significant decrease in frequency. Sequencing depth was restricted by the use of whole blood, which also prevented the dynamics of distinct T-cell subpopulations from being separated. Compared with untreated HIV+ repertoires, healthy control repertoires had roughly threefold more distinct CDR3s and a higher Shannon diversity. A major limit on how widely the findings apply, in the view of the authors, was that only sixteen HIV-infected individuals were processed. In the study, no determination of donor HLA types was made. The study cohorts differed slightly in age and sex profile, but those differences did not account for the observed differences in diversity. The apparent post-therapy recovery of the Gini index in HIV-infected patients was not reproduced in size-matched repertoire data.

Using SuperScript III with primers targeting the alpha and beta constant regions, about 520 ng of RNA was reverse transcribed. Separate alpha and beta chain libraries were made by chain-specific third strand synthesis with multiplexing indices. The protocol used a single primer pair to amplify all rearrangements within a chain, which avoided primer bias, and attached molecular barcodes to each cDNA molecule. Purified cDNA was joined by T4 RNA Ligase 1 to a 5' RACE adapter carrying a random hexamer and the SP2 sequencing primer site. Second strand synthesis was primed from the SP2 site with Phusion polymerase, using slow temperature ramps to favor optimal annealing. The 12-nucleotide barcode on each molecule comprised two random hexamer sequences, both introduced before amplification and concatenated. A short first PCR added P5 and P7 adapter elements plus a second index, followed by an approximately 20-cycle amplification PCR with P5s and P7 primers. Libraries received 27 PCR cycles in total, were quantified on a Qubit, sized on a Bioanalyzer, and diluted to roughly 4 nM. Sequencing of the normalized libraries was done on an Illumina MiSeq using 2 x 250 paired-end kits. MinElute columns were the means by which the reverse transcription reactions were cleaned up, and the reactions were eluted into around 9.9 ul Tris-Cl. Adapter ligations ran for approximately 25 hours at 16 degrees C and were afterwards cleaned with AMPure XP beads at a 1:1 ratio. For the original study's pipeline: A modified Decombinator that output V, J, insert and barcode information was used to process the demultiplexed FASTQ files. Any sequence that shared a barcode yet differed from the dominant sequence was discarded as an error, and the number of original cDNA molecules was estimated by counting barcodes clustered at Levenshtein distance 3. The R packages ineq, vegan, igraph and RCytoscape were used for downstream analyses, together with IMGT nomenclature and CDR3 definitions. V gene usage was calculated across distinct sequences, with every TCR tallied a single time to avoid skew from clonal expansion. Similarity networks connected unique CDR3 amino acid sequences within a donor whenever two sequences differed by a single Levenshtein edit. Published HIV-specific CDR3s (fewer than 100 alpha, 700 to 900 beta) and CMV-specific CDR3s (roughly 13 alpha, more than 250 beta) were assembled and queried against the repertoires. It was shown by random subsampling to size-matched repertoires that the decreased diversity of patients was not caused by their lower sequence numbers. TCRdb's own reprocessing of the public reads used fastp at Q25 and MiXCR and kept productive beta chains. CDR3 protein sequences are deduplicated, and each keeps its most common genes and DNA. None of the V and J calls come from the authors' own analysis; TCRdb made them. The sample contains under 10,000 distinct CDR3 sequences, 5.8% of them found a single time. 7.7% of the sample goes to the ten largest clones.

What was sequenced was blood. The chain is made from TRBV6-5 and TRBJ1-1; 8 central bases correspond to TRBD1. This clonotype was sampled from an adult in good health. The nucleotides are TGTGCCAGCAGCCCAGGACAGGGTTGGACTGAAGCTTTCTTT. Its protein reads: CASSPGQGWTEAFF.